This T cell receptor beta chain was captured by sequencing in a study of CD8 T cells in ankylosing spondylitis. Points from the study as a whole: A TCR beta motif of about eight highly homologous variants seemed to mark ankylosing spondylitis blood.

Germline V CDR1 and CDR2: MNHEY, SMNVEV (reference sequence). V was cut by 4 bases and J by 7 bases, with 16 bases left in between. The CDR3 consists of 15 residues. As for this clonotype: The target antigen is unknown.

Libraries of TCR beta came from quantitative 5'-RACE with molecular barcodes. TCRdb called the 5' RACE reads again in MiXCR, with one record for every CDR3 protein. The sample consists of some 240,000 distinct CDR3 sequences, 18% of them appearing once. The sequencing input was blood, either unsorted or a sorted T cell fraction (not recorded which). The receptor was isolated from a male donor with ankylosing spondylitis or in good health (not recorded which). The chain combines TRBV27 with TRBJ1-4; the D gene is possibly TRBD1 (5 bases). CDR3 region: CASSSGLTTGEKLFF. The CDR3 DNA reads TGTGCCAGCAGTTCGGGACTTACAACGGGTGAAAAACTGTTTTTT.